What follows is one T cell receptor (beta chain) and its context. Its specific antigen is unknown. No qualities accompany the bases; no much larger clone lies one base away. This record comes from a study of T cells in Graves' hyperthyroidism and ophthalmopathy (dated by TCRdb to between 2018 and 2021). Broadly, across the study: Peripheral blood was collected at initial diagnosis, before any treatment. The paper reports TCR Vbeta CDR3 sequencing of 140 or so peripheral blood samples: 43 ophthalmopathy, fewer than 85 hyperthyroidism and around 17 progressor patients. An independent validation cohort of around 19 hyperthyroidism patients and about 15 patients who later progressed to ophthalmopathy tested prospective prediction of ophthalmopathy. Once sampling was done, hyperthyroidism patients were given methimazole at a starting dose of 30 mg daily, whereas ophthalmopathy patients were given high-dose intravenous methylprednisolone. Thyroid tissue and blood T-cell repertoires from about six Graves' hyperthyroidism patients were also compared in the study. For training and testing, the 100 or so patients in the discovery cohort were randomly divided in a 7:3 ratio. To identify distinguishing TCR V-J signatures, a discovery cohort of 100 or so patients was used, comprising 43 with Graves' ophthalmopathy and about 59 with stable Graves' hyperthyroidism.

Study-wide findings and limitations: Most expanded thyroid clonotypes (frequency above 0.001) were also found in blood, which suggests that blood repertoires may mirror thyroid immune responses. No statistical method was used to fix the sample size in advance, and group allocation was not hidden from the investigators. In cross-validation, a model built on a 13 V-J signature told ophthalmopathy apart from stable hyperthyroidism with about 90% sensitivity and roughly 82% specificity, and in testing the same model reached 80%/75%. In validation, the model predicted progression to ophthalmopathy with over 60% sensitivity and less than 80% specificity, a median of approximately 6.5 months before onset.

As encoded in the germline V gene (reference sequence), CDR1 is LGHDT while CDR2 is YNNKEL. From the cysteine up to the phenylalanine, the CDR3 has a length of 16 residues. Solely the CDR3 DNA is kept, with 48 bases framed from the first base. V lost 4 bases and J lost 0 bases; the stretch between them is 16 bases long. Stable Graves' hyperthyroidism was defined as the absence of progression to ophthalmopathy over 18 months of follow-up. Hyperthyroidism patients were aged 18 to 65 years and newly diagnosed, with disease duration of less than 2 months. Any patient with an uncontrolled infection, another autoimmune disease, pregnancy or lactation was excluded. Diagnoses relied on clinical symptoms, serum thyroxine and TRAb, thyroid ultrasound and orbital computed tomography. PBMCs were separated from roughly 10 ml of fresh peripheral blood using Ficoll-Paque density gradient centrifugation. Total RNA was extracted using Trizol reagent, and RNA quality was assessed on an Agilent 2100 Bioanalyzer.

The TCR beta CDR3 regions were amplified from the RNA transcripts. For the first round of RT-PCR on the TCR CDR3, the HTBI primer set was used together with the Qiagen OneStep RT-PCR kit. A second multiplex PCR round built the libraries, followed by size selection and purification. Libraries were sequenced paired-end with 100 bp reads on an Illumina HiSeq2000. The authors processed their data as follows. Raw data were processed with SOAPnuke, discarding reads with adapters, uncalled bases, mean Phred below 15, or no exact constant-primer or identifier match. High-quality paired reads were merged with COPE v1.2.5, and unique nucleotide sequences were defined as clonotypes. MiTCR v1.1 was used to align clonotypes to the IMGT TRBV, TRBD and TRBJ reference segments. Analysis was restricted to V-J combinations with a frequency above 0.0001, which covered 98% to 99.2% of repertoires. A TCS score was defined as the ratio of F50 (clonal expansion) to E x V (chaos), with BLOSUM62-based TCRdist applied between CDR3 peptides within each V-J. Welch's t-statistics and random forest reduced around 520 V-J features to 13, which were used in a naive Bayes classifier (R e1071). TCRdb reworked the public reads: Q25 trimming with fastp, MiXCR clone assembly, productive beta chains retained. Rows are unified per CDR3 protein, each entry keeping the most common DNA and genes. In this record, the V and J calls reflect TCRdb's handling and not the investigators' own analysis. Present in this sample are over 650,000 distinct CDR3 sequences, around 17% of which were seen just once. Over 7.5% of the sample goes to the ten largest clones.

The clonotype was recovered from a young man with Graves' hyperthyroidism. The chain joins TRBV3-1 to TRBJ2-7, with a weak D call of TRBD1 (6 bases match). Sequences were obtained from blood. DNA sequence: TGTGCCAGCAGCCCAGATACAGGGCTCTTCTCCTACGAGCAGTACTTC. It translates to CASSPDTGLFSYEQYF.